This TCR beta chain was profiled in a study of T cell responses to AZD1222 COVID-19 vaccine. The germline V and J ends were trimmed by 3 bases and 0 bases, with 10 bases remaining between them. This CDR3 contains 15 residues. CDR1 and CDR2 (germline): SNHLY, FYNNEI. Generated by immunoSEQ multiplex PCR, the TCRdb table keeps only in-frame clones and is missing some. The table includes 180,000 or so clones, roughly 91% detected once. This clone was detected only once. The V gene is TRBV2, the J gene TRBJ2-3; D is undetermined. The sequenced sample was peripheral blood, obtained 28 days after the second AZD1222 dose. This receptor was obtained from an adult who received the AZD1222 COVID-19 vaccine. The CDR3 DNA sequence: TGTGCCAGCAGTGAGTGGTCTTATAGCACAGATACGCAGTATTTT. This gives the protein CASSEWSYSTDTQYF.